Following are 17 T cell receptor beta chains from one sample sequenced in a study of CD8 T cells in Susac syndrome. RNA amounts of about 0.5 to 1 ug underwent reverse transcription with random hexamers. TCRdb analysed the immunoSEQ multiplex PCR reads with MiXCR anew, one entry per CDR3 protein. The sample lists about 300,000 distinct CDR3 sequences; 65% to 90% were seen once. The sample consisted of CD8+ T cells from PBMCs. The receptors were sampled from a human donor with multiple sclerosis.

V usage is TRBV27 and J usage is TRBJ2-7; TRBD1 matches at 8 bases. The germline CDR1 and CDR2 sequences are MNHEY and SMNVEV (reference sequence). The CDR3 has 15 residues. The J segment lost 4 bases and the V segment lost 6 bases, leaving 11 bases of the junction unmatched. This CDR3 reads CASSIWTGKTYEQYF. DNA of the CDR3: TGTGCCAGCAGCATATGGACAGGGAAGACTTACGAGCAGTACTTC.

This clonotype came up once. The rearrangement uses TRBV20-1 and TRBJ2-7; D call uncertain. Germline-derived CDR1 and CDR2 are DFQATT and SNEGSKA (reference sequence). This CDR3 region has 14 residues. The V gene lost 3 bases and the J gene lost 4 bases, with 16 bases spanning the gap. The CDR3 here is CSAREVEALYEQYF. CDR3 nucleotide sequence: TGCAGTGCTAGGGAAGTCGAAGCCCTTTACGAGCAGTACTTC.

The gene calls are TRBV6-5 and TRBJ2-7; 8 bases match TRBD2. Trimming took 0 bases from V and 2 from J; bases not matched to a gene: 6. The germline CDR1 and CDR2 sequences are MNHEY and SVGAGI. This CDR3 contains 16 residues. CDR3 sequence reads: CASSYSRAGGAYEQYF. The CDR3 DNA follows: TGTGCCAGCAGTTACTCTCGGGCGGGAGGCGCCTACGAGCAGTACTTC.

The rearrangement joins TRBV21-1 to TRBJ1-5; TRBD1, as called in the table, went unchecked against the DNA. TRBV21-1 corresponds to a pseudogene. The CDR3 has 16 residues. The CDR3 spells CASSGGQGLCNQPQHF. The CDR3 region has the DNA TGTGCCAGCAGCGGGGGACAGGGACTTTGCAATCAGCCCCAGCATTTT.

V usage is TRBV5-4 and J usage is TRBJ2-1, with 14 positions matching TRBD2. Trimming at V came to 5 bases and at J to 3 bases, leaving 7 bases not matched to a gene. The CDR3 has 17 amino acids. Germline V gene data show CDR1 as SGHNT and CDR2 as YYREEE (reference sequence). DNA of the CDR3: TGTGCCAGCAGATCCGGACTAGCGGGGGGTGTCTACAATGAGCAGTTCTTC. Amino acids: CASRSGLAGGVYNEQFF. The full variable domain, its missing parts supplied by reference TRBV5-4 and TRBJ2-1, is ETGVTQSPTHLIKTRGQQVTLRCSSQSGHNTVSWYQQALGQGPQFIFQYYREEENGRGNFPPRFSGLQFPNYSSELNVNALELDDSALYLCASRSGLAGGVYNEQFFGPGTRLTVL.

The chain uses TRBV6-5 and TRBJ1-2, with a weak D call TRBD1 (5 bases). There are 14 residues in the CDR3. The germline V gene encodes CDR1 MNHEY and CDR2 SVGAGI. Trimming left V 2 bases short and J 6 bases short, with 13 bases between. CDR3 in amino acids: CASSYLMGRDGYTF. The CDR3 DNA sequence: TGTGCCAGCAGTTACCTTATGGGGCGGGATGGCTACACCTTC.

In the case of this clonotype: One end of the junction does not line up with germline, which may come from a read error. CDR3 sequence reads: CVNSAGCYNEQFF. CDR3 bases: TGCGTCAACTCCGCGGGGTGTTACAATGAGCAGTTCTTC. The chain has TRBV28 and TRBJ2-1, with a possible D match to TRBD2 (6 bases). This CDR3 is built from 13 residues. The germline V gene has CDR1 MDHEN and CDR2 SYDVKM.

As DNA, the CDR3 is TGTGCCAGCAGCGAGGAGGGACAGGGGGTTGATGAAAAACTGTTTTTT. This encodes CASSEEGQGVDEKLFF. The chain recombines TRBV9 with TRBJ1-4; 11 nucleotides agree with TRBD1. V gave up 3 bases and J gave up 6 bases; unmatched junction bases: 7. The CDR3 is made up of 16 amino acids. Germline V lookup: CDR1 SGDLS, CDR2 YYNGEE.

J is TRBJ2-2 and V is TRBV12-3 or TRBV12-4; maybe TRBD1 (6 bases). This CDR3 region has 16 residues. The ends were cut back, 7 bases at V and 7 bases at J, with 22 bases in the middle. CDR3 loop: CASKSIPGHSNGELFF. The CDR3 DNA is TGTGCCAGCAAATCAATACCGGGACATTCAAACGGGGAGCTGTTTTTT.

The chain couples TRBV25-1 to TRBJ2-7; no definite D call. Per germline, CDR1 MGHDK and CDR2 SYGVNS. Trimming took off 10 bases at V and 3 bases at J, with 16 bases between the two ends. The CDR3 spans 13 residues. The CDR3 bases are TGTGCCATCCCAGCCAGTTGGGTCTACGAGCAGTACTTC. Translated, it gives CAIPASWVYEQYF.

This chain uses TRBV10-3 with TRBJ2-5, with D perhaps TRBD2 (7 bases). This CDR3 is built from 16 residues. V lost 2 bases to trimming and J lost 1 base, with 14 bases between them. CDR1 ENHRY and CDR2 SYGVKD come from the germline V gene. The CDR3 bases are TGTGCCATCAGTGAGGGGGGGGCTTATCTCCAAGAGACCCAGTACTTC. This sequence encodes CAISEGGAYLQETQYF.

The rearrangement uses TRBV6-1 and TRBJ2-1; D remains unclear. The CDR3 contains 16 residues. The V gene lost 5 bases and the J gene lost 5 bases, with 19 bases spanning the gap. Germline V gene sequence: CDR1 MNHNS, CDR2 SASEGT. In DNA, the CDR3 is TGTGCCAGCAGTCCCTCATCGTGGGCTACGGACAATGAGCAGTTCTTC. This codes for CASSPSSWATDNEQFF.

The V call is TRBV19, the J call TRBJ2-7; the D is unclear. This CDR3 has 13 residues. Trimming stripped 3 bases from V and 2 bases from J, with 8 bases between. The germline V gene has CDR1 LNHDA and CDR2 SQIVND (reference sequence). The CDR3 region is CASSIARAYEQYF. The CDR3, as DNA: TGTGCCAGTAGTATTGCAAGGGCCTACGAGCAGTACTTC.

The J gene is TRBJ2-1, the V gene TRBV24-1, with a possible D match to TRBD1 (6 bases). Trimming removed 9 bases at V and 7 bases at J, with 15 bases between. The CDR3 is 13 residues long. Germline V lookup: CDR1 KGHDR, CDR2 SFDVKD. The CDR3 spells CATRRGWDNEQFF. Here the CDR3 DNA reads TGTGCCACCCGCAGGGGCTGGGATAATGAGCAGTTCTTC.

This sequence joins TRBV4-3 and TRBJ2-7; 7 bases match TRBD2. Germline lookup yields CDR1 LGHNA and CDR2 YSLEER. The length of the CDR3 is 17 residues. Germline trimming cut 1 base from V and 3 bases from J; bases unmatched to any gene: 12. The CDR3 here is CASSQAPRAGVLYEQYF. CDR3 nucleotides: TGCGCCAGCAGCCAAGCCCCCCGGGCGGGAGTTCTCTACGAGCAGTACTTC.

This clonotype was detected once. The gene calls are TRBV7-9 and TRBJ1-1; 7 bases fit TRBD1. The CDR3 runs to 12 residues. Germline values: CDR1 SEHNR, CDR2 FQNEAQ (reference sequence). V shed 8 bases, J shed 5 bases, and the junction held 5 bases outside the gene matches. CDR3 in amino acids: CASRDRWTEAFF. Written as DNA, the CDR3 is TGTGCCAGCCGGGACAGATGGACTGAAGCTTTCTTT.

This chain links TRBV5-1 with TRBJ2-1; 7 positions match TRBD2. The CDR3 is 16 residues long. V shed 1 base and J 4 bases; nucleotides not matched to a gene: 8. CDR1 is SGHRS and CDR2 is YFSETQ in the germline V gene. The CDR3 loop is CASSLRRETGYNEQFF. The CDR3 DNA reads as TGCGCCAGCAGCTTGAGGCGGGAGACGGGGTACAATGAGCAGTTCTTC.